This entry lists 21 T cell receptor beta chains sequenced from one sample in a study of early stage breast cancer tumors. Clones were sequenced by immunoSEQ multiplex PCR, and TCRdb holds only the in-frame ones, with some missing. The sample shows some 30,000 clones, 84% of them seen only once. Sequencing was performed on blood. These receptors were obtained from a person aged 50-59 years with breast cancer.

The chain recombines TRBV4-1 with TRBJ2-5, with TRBD2 identical over 10 bases. From germline, CDR1 is MGHRA and CDR2 YSYEKL. The CDR3 totals 16 residues. Trimming at V came to 3 bases and at J to 4 bases, leaving 8 bases not matched to a gene. CDR3 region: CASSHVRAGGRETQYF. CDR3 in DNA: TGCGCCAGCAGCCACGTGAGAGCGGGAGGGCGAGAGACCCAGTACTTC.

The rearrangement links TRBV29-1 to TRBJ1-4, with D perhaps TRBD1 (6 bases). Trimming cost V 7 bases and J 0 bases, with 12 bases left between them. Germline V gene data show CDR1 as SQVTM and CDR2 as ANQGSEA. CDR3 size: 14 residues. CDR3 residues: CSAQGSSTNEKLFF. CDR3 DNA: TGCAGCGCCCAGGGGTCTTCAACTAATGAAAAACTGTTTTTT.

This clone has more than one count but fewer than ten. V usage is TRBV6-1 and J usage is TRBJ1-4; D is unresolved. Germline CDR1 MNHNS, CDR2 SASEGT. Trimming pared 3 bases from V and 0 bases from J, leaving 8 bases between. The CDR3 contains 15 residues. CDR3 sequence: CASSDRFPTNEKLFF. The DNA of the CDR3 is TGTGCCAGCAGTGACAGGTTTCCAACTAATGAAAAACTGTTTTTT.

V usage is TRBV11-2 and J usage is TRBJ2-1; no clear D gene. The V end was cut by 1 base, the J end by 6 bases, with 7 bases between. The V gene's germline CDR1 is SGHAT and CDR2 FQNNGV. The CDR3 contains 13 residues. The CDR3: CASSLALRNEQFF. The CDR3 coding sequence is TGTGCCAGCAGCTTAGCCCTACGCAATGAGCAGTTCTTC.

The V call is TRBV7-9, the J call TRBJ2-4, with D possibly TRBD1 on 6 matching bases. Germline V gene data show CDR1 as SEHNR and CDR2 as FQNEAQ (reference sequence). The CDR3 totals 14 residues. V was pared by 5 bases and J by 6 bases, with 14 bases between. This CDR3 reads CASSLRGEGNIQYF. The CDR3 coding sequence is TGTGCCAGCAGCCTCAGGGGAGAGGGAAACATTCAGTACTTC.

Of note for this clone: One end of the junction is discordant with germline, which a read error may explain. This rearrangement joins TRBV13 to TRBJ2-5, with 7 bases identical to TRBD1. CDR1 and CDR2 (germline): PRHDT, FYEKMQ (reference sequence). There are 14 residues in the CDR3. CDR3 in DNA: TGTGCCAGCAGCTTTGGACAGGTCCAAAAGACCCAGTACTTC. Encoded protein: CASSFGQVQKTQYF.

This clone was counted between two and nine times. The rearrangement links TRBV7-9 to TRBJ1-4; 7 bases match TRBD1. Germline loops: CDR1 SEHNR, CDR2 FQNEAQ (reference sequence). The CDR3 totals 15 residues. V dropped 5 bases and J dropped 0; count of bases not matched to a gene: 3. CDR3 protein: CASSLGTATNEKLFF. The CDR3 coding sequence is TGTGCCAGCAGCCTCGGGACAGCAACTAATGAAAAACTGTTTTTT.

The chain has TRBV6-1 and TRBJ2-7; D tentatively reads TRBD1 or TRBD2 (5 bases each). The CDR3 totals 13 residues. CDR1 is MNHNS, CDR2 SASEGT, per germline. V lost 3 bases to trimming and J lost 3 bases, with 9 bases between them. CDR3: CASSDWGRYEQYF. The CDR3 DNA reads TGTGCCAGCAGTGATTGGGGACGCTACGAGCAGTACTTC.

This chain connects TRBV5-1 to TRBJ1-2, with TRBD1 identical over 10 bases. Losses at the gene ends were 3 bases for V and 2 bases for J; bases not matched to a gene: 7. CDR1 is SGHRS, CDR2 YFSETQ, per germline. CDR3 length: 16 amino acids. DNA for the CDR3: TGCGCCAGCAGCTCCGGGACAGGGGTCTTAAACTATGGCTACACCTTC. Amino acid sequence: CASSSGTGVLNYGYTF.

The chain links TRBV7-2 to TRBJ1-1; a possible D gene is TRBD1 (6 bases). Germline V gives CDR1 SGHTA, CDR2 FQGNSA. The V gene lost 9 bases and the J gene lost 3 bases, with 14 bases spanning the gap. The CDR3 runs to 13 residues. The CDR3 spells CASYQGRHTEAFF. CDR3 nucleotides: TGTGCCAGTTATCAGGGGAGGCACACTGAAGCTTTCTTT.

V and J are TRBV7-9 and TRBJ2-1; 8 bases are a match to TRBD1. The CDR3 consists of 18 residues. With V trimmed by 0 bases and J by 0 bases, 7 bases remained unmatched. Germline CDR1 reads SEHNR; CDR2 reads FQNEAQ (reference sequence). The CDR3 region is CASSLARGHTFSYNEQFF. CDR3 nucleotide sequence: TGTGCCAGCAGCTTAGCCAGGGGGCACACCTTCTCCTACAATGAGCAGTTCTTC.

The chain uses TRBV2 and TRBJ2-5, with 14 bases fitting TRBD2. Germline values: CDR1 SNHLY, CDR2 FYNNEI. Trimming took 2 bases from V and 4 from J; bases not matched to a gene: 3. The length of the CDR3 is 16 residues. CDR3 sequence (DNA): TGTGCCAGCAGTGAAATAGGGACTAGCGGGGGAGAGACCCAGTACTTC. This encodes CASSEIGTSGGETQYF.

This clone was counted between two and nine times. The chain carries TRBV4-1 and TRBJ1-6; 8 nucleotides line up with TRBD1. The CDR3 has 15 amino acids. Germline V gene lookup returns CDR1 MGHRA and CDR2 YSYEKL. Trimming at V came to 4 bases and at J to 7 bases, leaving 6 bases not matched to a gene. The CDR3 DNA follows: TGCGCCAGCAGCCCGTCGGGACAGGCAAATTCACCCCTCCACTTT. It codes for CASSPSGQANSPLHF.

The rearrangement joins TRBV28 to TRBJ1-5; D uncertain. This CDR3 region has 15 residues. The germline CDR1 and CDR2 sequences are MDHEN and SYDVKM. Between the trimmed V and J ends, which lost 3 bases and 2 bases, there was a span of 11 bases. The CDR3 bases are TGTGCCAGCAGTTTGCCCCCACCTGGCAATCAGCCCCAGCATTTT. Its translation is CASSLPPPGNQPQHF.

The chain joins TRBV19 to TRBJ2-1, with D perhaps being TRBD1 or TRBD2 (6 bases each). This CDR3 has 15 amino acids. V gave up 7 bases and J gave up 7 bases, with 20 bases separating them. Per the germline V gene, CDR1 is LNHDA and CDR2 is SQIVND (reference sequence). For the CDR3, the DNA is TGTGCCAGTATCCCCTCTCCGGGGGCGAGGAATGAGCAGTTCTTC. It translates to CASIPSPGARNEQFF.

The chain couples TRBV18 to TRBJ2-1; tentatively, D is TRBD1 (5 bases). The germline V gene has CDR1 KGHSH and CDR2 LQKENI. The CDR3 is 18 amino acids. V lost 3 bases and J 4 bases, leaving 22 bases between the germline ends. The CDR3 nucleotides are TGTGCCAGCTCACCCAGTCTGTCGGACAACCGAAAGTACAATGAGCAGTTCTTC. Residues: CASSPSLSDNRKYNEQFF.

This chain links TRBV7-2 with TRBJ1-1; a weak D match, TRBD1 (6 bases). V was shortened by 5 bases and J by 1 base, with 17 bases between the two germline ends. Germline V gene data show CDR1 as SGHTA and CDR2 as FQGNSA. The CDR3 spans 16 residues. CDR3 residues: CASSIGGTGRNTEAFF. CDR3 DNA: TGTGCCAGCAGCATAGGGGGTACAGGGAGGAACACTGAAGCTTTCTTT.

The chain has TRBV6-4 and TRBJ2-7; D tentatively reads TRBD1 or TRBD2 (5 bases each). V lost 8 bases and J 3 bases, leaving 11 bases between the germline ends. CDR1 MRHNA and CDR2 SNTAGT come from the germline V gene. The CDR3 runs to 12 residues. In DNA, the CDR3 is TGTGCCAGCCGGGACCGCATCTACGAGCAGTACTTC. Its translation is CASRDRIYEQYF.

The chain recombines TRBV29-1 with TRBJ2-1; tentatively, D is TRBD1 (6 bases). Germline CDR1 is SQVTM and CDR2 is ANQGSEA. Trimming removed 5 bases from V and 4 bases from J, with 12 bases in between. This CDR3 contains 13 residues. CDR3 in DNA: TGCAGCGTTCCGGGACAACCATACAATGAGCAGTTCTTC. Amino acids: CSVPGQPYNEQFF.

Here the CDR3 DNA reads TGCGCCAGCAGCCAAGATCGGACGGTCTATGGCTACACCTTC. It specifies CASSQDRTVYGYTF. The rearrangement links TRBV4-1 to TRBJ1-2, with unresolved D. The V end was cut by 0 bases, the J end by 4 bases, with 9 bases between. The germline V gene has CDR1 MGHRA and CDR2 YSYEKL. The CDR3 is 14 amino acids.

This clone was counted once. The rearrangement links TRBV18 to TRBJ1-2, with TRBD1 as a possible D gene (5 bases). Trimming left V 6 bases short and J 8 bases short, with 25 bases between. The CDR3 spans 16 residues. Germline V gives CDR1 KGHSH, CDR2 LQKENI. CDR3 bases: TGTGCCAGCTCCCAACTACAACAGGTTCCTTCGCGGGGCTACACCTTC. Its translation: CASSQLQQVPSRGYTF.